A selection of T cell receptor beta chains follows, all from one sample in a study of cytomegalovirus exposure and HLA in healthy donors. Produced via immunoSEQ multiplex PCR; TCRdb's table is partial and in-frame only. The sample records about 98,000 clones, roughly three quarters being singletons. Sample: PBMCs. These receptors came from a man in his forties or fifties in good health and CMV-seronegative. CDR3s include the opening cysteine and the closing phenylalanine or tryptophan. A D gene is named only where the DNA matches it firmly. Size is stated for part of the rows, as once, few or many counts, or as a class when the clone is expanded.

>-|TRBJ1-1|TRBV15|-
CATSLGGTEAFF
TGTGCCACCAGCCTTGGAGGAACTGAAGCTTTCTTT
>-|TRBJ2-1|TRBV6-6|TRBD2
CASRGGLYNEQFF
TGTGCCAGCCGCGGGGGACTCTACAATGAGCAGTTCTTC
>-|TRBJ2-2|TRBV18|-
CASSLYREPGELFF
TGTGCCAGCTCCCTGTACAGGGAACCCGGGGAGCTGTTTTTT
>-|TRBJ2-7|TRBV14|TRBD1
CASSRPGQTYEQYF
TGTGCCAGCAGCCGACCGGGACAGACCTACGAGCAGTACTTC
>-|TRBJ1-5|TRBV19|-
CASSRSGLYQPQHF
TGTGCCAGTAGTCGGTCGGGTTTGTATCAGCCCCAGCATTTT
>-|TRBJ2-1|TRBV30|TRBD2
CAIQAGGIGEQFF
TGTGCCATCCAAGCGGGGGGCATTGGAGAGCAGTTCTTC
>-|TRBJ1-2|TRBV9|-
CASSVVGGCGYTF
TGTGCCAGCAGCGTAGTCGGGGGGTGTGGCTACACCTTC
>few|TRBJ1-1|TRBV18|TRBD1
CASSVGQGNTEAFF
TGTGCCAGCTCAGTGGGACAGGGGAACACTGAAGCTTTCTTT
>-|TRBJ1-1|TRBV7-6|-
CASSFSGALTEAFF
TGTGCCAGCAGCTTCTCTGGGGCCCTCACTGAAGCTTTCTTT
>-|TRBJ1-4|TRBV7-9|TRBD1
CSSSLDHRTGGFGLFF
TGTTCCAGCAGCTTAGATCATCGGACAGGGGGTTTTGGGTTGTTTTTT
>-|TRBJ2-7|TRBV2|-
CASRPIGGVIGEQYF
TGTGCCAGCAGGCCCATCGGAGGGGTTATCGGCGAGCAGTACTTC
>-|TRBJ1-2|TRBV7-8|-
CASARINYGYTF
TGTGCCAGCGCCAGAATTAACTATGGCTACACCTTC
>once|TRBJ1-1|TRBV5-4|-
CASSLEGANTEAFF
TGTGCCAGCAGCTTGGAAGGGGCCAACACTGAAGCTTTCTTT
>-|TRBJ2-7|TRBV4-1|TRBD1
CASSKRIGQGASEQYF
TGCGCCAGCAGCAAAAGGATAGGCCAGGGGGCGAGTGAGCAGTACTTC
>-|TRBJ2-7|TRBV5-1|-
CASSLVGVEQYF
TGCGCCAGCAGCTTGGTAGGGGTCGAGCAGTACTTC
>-|TRBJ2-7|TRBV7-9|TRBD1
CASSLGQGRTYEQYF
TGTGCCAGCAGCTTAGGACAGGGGAGAACCTACGAGCAGTACTTC
>-|TRBJ2-1|TRBV11-2|-
CASSLDQLQGGHPFF
TGTGCCAGCAGCTTAGATCAACTACAGGGGGGGCACCCGTTCTTC
>-|TRBJ2-7|TRBV14|TRBD2
CASSQPTGGSYEQYF
TGTGCCAGCAGCCAACCGACGGGGGGATCCTACGAGCAGTACTTC
>-|TRBJ1-1|TRBV7-9|TRBD1
CASSPTGSNTEAFF
TGTGCCAGCAGCCCGACAGGGTCGAACACTGAAGCTTTCTTT
>few|TRBJ1-6|TRBV7-9|-
CASSLAGGGSPLHF
TGTGCCAGCAGCTTAGCAGGGGGGGGCTCACCCCTCCACTTT
>-|TRBJ2-7|TRBV4-1|TRBD2
CASSQVREASYEQYF
TGCGCCAGCAGCCAAGTGCGGGAGGCCTCCTACGAGCAGTACTTC
>-|TRBJ2-7|TRBV30|-
CAWTWDKNYEQYF
TGTGCCTGGACCTGGGACAAAAACTACGAGCAGTACTTC
>-|TRBJ2-2|TRBV11-3|TRBD1
CASSPGQGLTGELFF
TGTGCCAGCAGCCCAGGACAGGGGCTCACCGGGGAGCTGTTTTTT
>-|TRBJ2-7|TRBV7-9|TRBD1
CASSPRGTGNYEQYF
TGTGCCAGCAGCCCGCGCGGGACAGGAAACTACGAGCAGTACTTC
>-|TRBJ1-4|TRBV4-1|TRBD1
CASSSRDRGSNEKLFF
TGCGCCAGCAGCTCCCGGGACAGAGGGAGCAATGAAAAACTGTTTTTT
>-|TRBJ2-5|TRBV10-1|TRBD1
CASSKDREETQYF
TGCGCCAGCAGTAAAGACAGGGAGGAGACCCAGTACTTC
>-|TRBJ2-1|TRBV30|TRBD1
CAWRRTGGPYNEQFF
TGTGCCTGGAGGCGTACAGGGGGCCCCTACAATGAGCAGTTCTTC
>-|TRBJ1-1|TRBV15|-
CATSREYAGNTEAFF
TGTGCCACCAGCAGAGAATACGCGGGGAACACTGAAGCTTTCTTT
>-|TRBJ1-2|TRBV2|-
CASSDRTKIDYGYTF
TGTGCCAGCAGTGACAGGACAAAGATAGACTATGGCTACACCTTC
>few|TRBJ1-2|TRBV5-5|TRBD1
CASSNDRQGVDGYTF
TGTGCCAGCAGCAACGACCGACAGGGGGTTGATGGCTACACCTTC
>-|TRBJ2-7|TRBV5-1|-
CASSLRGGNYEQYF
TGCGCCAGCAGCTTGAGGGGGGGCAACTACGAGCAGTACTTC
>-|TRBJ2-5|TRBV2|TRBD2
CASSGTSEETQYF
TGTGCCAGCAGCGGTACTAGCGAGGAGACCCAGTACTTC
>few|TRBJ2-7|TRBV5-1|-
CASSLSQGIMYEQYF
TGCGCCAGCAGCTTGAGTCAGGGGATTATGTACGAGCAGTACTTC
>-|TRBJ2-7|TRBV7-2|-
CASSLVQGGHEQYF
TGTGCCAGCAGCTTAGTACAGGGAGGGCACGAGCAGTACTTC
>-|TRBJ2-3|TRBV6-1|TRBD1
CASSEMGGQGTDTQYF
TGTGCCAGCAGTGAAATGGGGGGACAGGGGACAGATACGCAGTATTTT
>-|TRBJ2-3|TRBV5-4|-
CASSAGGEDTQYF
TGTGCCAGCAGCGCCGGTGGAGAAGATACGCAGTATTTT